The clone carrying this T cell receptor beta chain has at least ten counts. Its cognate antigen is unknown. Trimming stripped 3 bases from V and 6 bases from J, with 26 bases between. Germline CDR1 is DFQATT and CDR2 is SNEGSKA (reference sequence). This CDR3 is built from 17 residues. The sample's time point: sample taken at primary tumor resection. Whole RNA, which was extracted from tumor, nontumor lung tissue or frozen PBMC, was sequenced without any cell sorting. The sample comes from a study of spatial heterogeneity in lung cancer. Looking at the study overall: Detection of beta-chain sequences consistently exceeded that of alpha-chain sequences. Overall study findings and caveats: The study found that expanded intratumoral alpha and beta TCR counts tracked tumor mutation counts.

TCRdb analysed the 5' RACE reads with MiXCR anew, one entry per CDR3 protein. The repertoire holds more than 20,000 distinct CDR3 sequences, about 15% seen once, with 30% to 40% in the top ten. Sequenced material: lung tumor tissue, taken at surgery. The source is a female donor with early-stage non-small cell lung cancer. V is TRBV20-1 and J is TRBJ2-5; D perhaps matches TRBD2 (6 bases). The CDR3 DNA sequence: TGCAGTGCTAGGCCGCCTGGGCGCGGAGGGGTTCTGAAGACCCAGTACTTC. It codes for CSARPPGRGGVLKTQYF.